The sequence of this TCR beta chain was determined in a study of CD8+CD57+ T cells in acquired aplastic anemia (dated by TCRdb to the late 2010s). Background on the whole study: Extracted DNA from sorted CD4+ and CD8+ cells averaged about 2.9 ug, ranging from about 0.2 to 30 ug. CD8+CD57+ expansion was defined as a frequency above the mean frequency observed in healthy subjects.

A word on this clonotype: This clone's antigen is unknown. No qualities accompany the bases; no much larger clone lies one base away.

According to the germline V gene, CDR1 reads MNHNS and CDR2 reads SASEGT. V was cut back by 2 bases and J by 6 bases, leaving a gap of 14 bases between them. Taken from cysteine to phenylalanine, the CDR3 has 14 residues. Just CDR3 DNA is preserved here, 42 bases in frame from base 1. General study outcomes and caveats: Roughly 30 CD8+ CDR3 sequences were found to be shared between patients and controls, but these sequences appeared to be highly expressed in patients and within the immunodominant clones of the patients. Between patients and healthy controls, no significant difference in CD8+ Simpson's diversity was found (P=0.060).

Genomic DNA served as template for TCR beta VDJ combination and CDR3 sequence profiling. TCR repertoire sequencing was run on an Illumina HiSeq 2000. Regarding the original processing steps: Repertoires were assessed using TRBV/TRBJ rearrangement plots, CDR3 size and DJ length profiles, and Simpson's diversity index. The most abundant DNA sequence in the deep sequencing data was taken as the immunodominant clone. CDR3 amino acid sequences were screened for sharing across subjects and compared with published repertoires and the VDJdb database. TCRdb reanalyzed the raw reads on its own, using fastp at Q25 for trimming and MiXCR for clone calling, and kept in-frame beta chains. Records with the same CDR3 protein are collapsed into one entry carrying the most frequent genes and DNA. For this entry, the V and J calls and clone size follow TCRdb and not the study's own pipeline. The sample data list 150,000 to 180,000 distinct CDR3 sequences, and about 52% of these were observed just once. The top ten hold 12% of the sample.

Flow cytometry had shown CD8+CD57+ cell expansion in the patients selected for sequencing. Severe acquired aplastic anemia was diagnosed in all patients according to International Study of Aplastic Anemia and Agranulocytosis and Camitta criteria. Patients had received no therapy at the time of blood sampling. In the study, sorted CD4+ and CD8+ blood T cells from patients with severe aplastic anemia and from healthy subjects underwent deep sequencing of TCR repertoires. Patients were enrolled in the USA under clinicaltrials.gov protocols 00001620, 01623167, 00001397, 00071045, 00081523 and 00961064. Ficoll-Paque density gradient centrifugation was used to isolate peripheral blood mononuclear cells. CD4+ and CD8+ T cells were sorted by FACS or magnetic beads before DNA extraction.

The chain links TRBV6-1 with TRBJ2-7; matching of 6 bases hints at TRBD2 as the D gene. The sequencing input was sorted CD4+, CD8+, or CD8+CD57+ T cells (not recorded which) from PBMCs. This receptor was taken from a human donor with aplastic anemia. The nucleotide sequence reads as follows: TGTGCCAGCAGTGAACACGGGGGATTATTCGAGCAGTACTTC. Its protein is CASSEHGGLFEQYF.